The 32 T cell receptor beta chains below were found in one sample sequenced in a study of blood T cell repertoires in COVID-19. Only in-frame clones appear in the TCRdb table, and some are missing; sequencing was by immunoSEQ multiplex PCR. The sample shows a few hundred thousand clones, approximately 83% of them seen only once. Sequencing was performed on peripheral blood. Receptors were obtained from a woman between 25 and 40 years old who had recovered from COVID-19.

The rearrangement uses TRBV28 and TRBJ1-1, with D perhaps matching TRBD1 (6 bases). Germline V gene data show CDR1 as MDHEN and CDR2 as SYDVKM. V shed 8 bases and J shed 1 base, with 23 bases lying between them. The CDR3 is 17 residues long. CDR3 DNA sequence: TGTGCCAGCCGACGACTCAGGGGAGGGAGACCGAACACTGAAGCTTTCTTT. This encodes CASRRLRGGRPNTEAFF.

In this sample, this clone turned up once. V is TRBV24-1 and J is TRBJ1-2; perhaps TRBD1 as D (5 bases). Trimming pared 9 bases from V and 6 bases from J, leaving 13 bases between. The germline V gene encodes CDR1 KGHDR and CDR2 SFDVKD. CDR3 length equals 12 residues. CDR3 bases: TGTGCCACCTTGGGGACGGGAGATGGCTACACCTTC. It is translated as CATLGTGDGYTF.

This sequence joins TRBV11-2 and TRBJ2-5; D might be TRBD2 (6 bases). Germline lookup yields CDR1 SGHAT and CDR2 FQNNGV. V dropped 0 bases and J dropped 5 bases, with 10 bases sitting between them. The CDR3 runs to 14 residues. In DNA, the CDR3 is TGTGCCAGCAGCTTAGATGGAGGGTACGAGACCCAGTACTTC. Its translation is CASSLDGGYETQYF.

With regard to this clone: One junction end disagrees with the germline gene, perhaps due to a read error. V gene TRBV6-5 combines with J gene TRBJ2-5; 9 nucleotides align to TRBD2. Germline-derived CDR1 and CDR2 are MNHEY and SVGAGI. The CDR3 has 11 amino acids. The CDR3 loop reads CASSDRAGGDF. CDR3 sequence (DNA): TGTGCCAGCTCCGATAGGGCGGGGGGGGACTTC.

This sequence joins TRBV29-1 and TRBJ1-2; no clear D gene. The CDR3 consists of 13 residues. Between the trimmed V and J ends, which lost 0 bases and 4 bases, there was a span of 9 bases. Germline V gene lookup returns CDR1 SQVTM and CDR2 ANQGSEA. The CDR3 is CSVEDPRSYGYTF. CDR3 DNA sequence: TGCAGCGTTGAAGATCCGCGATCCTATGGCTACACCTTC.

The genes are TRBV28 and TRBJ2-2; the D is unclear. The CDR3 extends over 14 amino acids. The germline V gene encodes CDR1 MDHEN and CDR2 SYDVKM. Trimming cost V 7 bases and J 4 bases, with 13 bases left between them. The CDR3 protein is CASTLVPSTGELFF. DNA of the CDR3: TGTGCCAGCACCCTAGTCCCCTCCACCGGGGAGCTGTTTTTT.

V gene TRBV2 combines with J gene TRBJ1-1; 7 bases agree with TRBD1. CDR3 length equals 13 residues. The trim removed 6 bases at V and 5 bases at J, leaving 6 bases unmatched. Germline CDR1 SNHLY, CDR2 FYNNEI. DNA for the CDR3: TGTGCCAGCAGCCCAGGGGGAACGACTGAAGCTTTCTTT. Protein: CASSPGGTTEAFF.

The rearrangement joins TRBV7-9 to TRBJ2-1; 7 nucleotides align to TRBD2. This CDR3 has 16 amino acids. V shed 0 bases and J 9 bases; nucleotides not matched to a gene: 11. CDR1 and CDR2 (germline): SEHNR, FQNEAQ (reference sequence). The DNA of the CDR3 is TGTGCCAGCAGCTTAGCGGGGCAGCGGGACCTCACTGAGCAGTTCTTC. Encoded protein: CASSLAGQRDLTEQFF.

CDR3 amino acids: CASSQGQGGQPQHF. The DNA for the CDR3 is TGCGCCAGCAGCCAAGGACAGGGAGGCCAGCCCCAGCATTTT. The chain links TRBV5-1 to TRBJ1-5; 8 positions agree with TRBD1. Germline V gives CDR1 SGHRS, CDR2 YFSETQ. The CDR3 covers 14 residues. J lost 7 bases, V lost 4 bases, and 7 bases had no gene match. Together with reference TRBV5-1 and TRBJ1-5, the CDR3 gives the full variable domain: KAGVTQTPRYLIKTRGQQVTLSCSPISGHRSVSWYQQTPGQGLQFLFEYFSETQRNKGNFPGRFSGRQFSNSRSEMNVSTLELGDSALYLCASSQGQGGQPQHFGDGTRLSIL.

The chain joins TRBV6-4 to TRBJ2-7; 11 nucleotides align to TRBD2. This CDR3 is built from 15 residues. The trim removed 6 bases at V and 3 bases at J, leaving 7 bases unmatched. Germline V lookup: CDR1 MRHNA, CDR2 SNTAGT. CDR3 nucleotides: TGTGCCAGCAGGGAGACTAGCGGGAACTTCTACGAGCAGTACTTC. Protein sequence: CASRETSGNFYEQYF.

This chain connects TRBV11-3 to TRBJ2-1; D perhaps matches TRBD1 (7 bases). The V end lost 2 bases, the J end lost 5 bases, and 19 bases lay between the germline ends. The CDR3 is 17 amino acids. Germline V gives CDR1 SGHNT, CDR2 YENEEA. CDR3 sequence (DNA): TGTGCCAGCAGCTTATCAGGGGGGAGAGACGAAAACAATGAGCAGTTCTTC. It yields the protein CASSLSGGRDENNEQFF. Looking up the rest from reference TRBV11-3 and TRBJ2-1 gives the full variable domain: EAGVVQSPRYKIIEKKQPVAFWCNPISGHNTLYWYLQNLGQGPELLIRYENEEAVDDSQLPKDRFSAERLKGVDSTLKIQPAELGDSAVYLCASSLSGGRDENNEQFFGPGTRLTVL.

The chain has TRBV27 and TRBJ2-7, with D possibly matching TRBD1 (5 bases). CDR3 length equals 15 residues. CDR1 is MNHEY and CDR2 is SMNVEV in the germline V gene (reference sequence). Between the trimmed V and J ends, which lost 6 bases and 3 bases, there was a span of 18 bases. DNA of the CDR3: TGTGCCAGCAGCTCCTTGGCAGGGAAGAACTACGAGCAGTACTTC. This translates into CASSSLAGKNYEQYF.

This sequence joins TRBV29-1 and TRBJ2-7; no reliable D call. CDR3 length: 13 residues. Germline loops: CDR1 SQVTM, CDR2 ANQGSEA. The V end lost 6 bases, the J end lost 0 bases, and 12 bases lay between the germline ends. CDR3 region: CSVLDMSSYEQYF. CDR3 DNA: TGCAGCGTCTTAGACATGAGCTCCTACGAGCAGTACTTC.

The chain combines TRBV3-1 (or the pseudogene TRBV3-2) with TRBJ2-1; the match to TRBD2 covers 7 bases. The length of the CDR3 is 16 residues. The V segment lost 3 bases and the J segment 4 bases; nucleotides outside the gene matches: 9. Germline V gene lookup returns CDR1 LGHDT and CDR2 YNNKEL (reference sequence). CDR3 in amino acids: CASSQALLAPYNEQFF. The DNA for the CDR3 is TGTGCCAGCAGCCAGGCGCTACTAGCGCCTTACAATGAGCAGTTCTTC.

The count of this clone is one. The chain employs TRBV4-1 and TRBJ2-7; 7 bases map to TRBD1. The CDR3 totals 16 residues. The germline V gene encodes CDR1 MGHRA and CDR2 YSYEKL. The J segment lost 6 bases and the V segment lost 2 bases, leaving 13 bases of the junction unmatched. The CDR3 DNA reads TGCGCCAGCAGCCAATTATTGCGACAGGGAGCTACCGAGCAGTACTTC. The encoded protein is CASSQLLRQGATEQYF.

This rearrangement joins TRBV20-1 to TRBJ1-2; D is uncertain. V was trimmed by 6 bases and J by 1 base, leaving 15 bases between them. The CDR3 is 14 amino acids. Per the germline V gene, CDR1 is DFQATT and CDR2 is SNEGSKA (reference sequence). CDR3 nucleotide sequence: TGCAGTGCCAGTACTCGGGGAAGTAACTATGGCTACACCTTC. This codes for CSASTRGSNYGYTF.

The V and J genes are TRBV9 and TRBJ2-1; D not certain. This CDR3 has 11 residues. V dropped 4 bases and J dropped 13 bases, with 12 bases sitting between them. In germline, CDR1 is SGDLS, CDR2 YYNGEE. In DNA, the CDR3 is TGTGCCAGCAGCCCAGACTCCATCCAGTTCTTC. It yields the protein CASSPDSIQFF.

The V gene is TRBV28, the J gene TRBJ1-2; tentatively, D is TRBD1 (6 bases). CDR3 length equals 15 residues. Germline V gene lookup returns CDR1 MDHEN and CDR2 SYDVKM. V lost 5 bases to trimming and J lost 3 bases, with 16 bases between them. The DNA of the CDR3 is TGTGCCAGCAGTCCGTCGGAGGCAGGGGACTATGGCTACACCTTC. Its translation is CASSPSEAGDYGYTF.

V usage is TRBV2 and J usage is TRBJ1-4, with 7 bases identical to TRBD1. Per the germline V gene, CDR1 is SNHLY and CDR2 is FYNNEI. The CDR3 runs to 14 residues. V trimming: 6 bases; J trimming: 5 bases; junction bases outside the gene matches: 6. CDR3 region: CASRPGQRNEKLFF. In DNA, the CDR3 is TGTGCCAGCAGGCCGGGACAGAGGAATGAAAAACTGTTTTTT.

CDR3 DNA: TGTGCCAGCAGCCCAGGGACAGGCTCTGGAAACACCATATATTTT. The encoded protein is CASSPGTGSGNTIYF. The rearrangement joins TRBV3-1 (or the pseudogene TRBV3-2) to TRBJ1-3, with TRBD1 matching over 8 bases. CDR3 length: 15 amino acids. Losses at the gene ends were 4 bases for V and 0 bases for J; bases not matched to a gene: 2. The germline V gene encodes CDR1 LGHDT and CDR2 YNNKEL (reference sequence).

The rearrangement joins TRBV9 to TRBJ1-4; 7 nucleotides match TRBD1. This CDR3 contains 14 residues. The V and J ends lost 4 bases and 8 bases, in that order; junction bases with no gene match: 8. The germline V gene encodes CDR1 SGDLS and CDR2 YYNGEE. The CDR3 loop is CASSPGQEGEKLFF. The CDR3 DNA reads TGTGCCAGCAGCCCTGGACAGGAGGGGGAAAAACTGTTTTTT.

V is TRBV21-1 and J is TRBJ2-7; the tabulated D call, TRBD2, remains unverified against the DNA. TRBV21-1 is reported as a pseudogene. This CDR3 contains 13 residues. The CDR3 reads CASLLAGVYEQYF. The CDR3 DNA reads as TGTGCCAGCTTGCTAGCGGGAGTTTACGAGCAGTACTTC.

A remark on this clone: The germline gene is not matched at one end of the junction; a read error may be the cause. The rearrangement links TRBV5-4 to TRBJ1-2; 7 nucleotides agree with TRBD1. The CDR3 runs 15 residues. Germline assignment: CDR1 SGHNT and CDR2 YYREEE (reference sequence). CDR3 in DNA: TGTGCCAGCACCTTGGGACAGCTGATTGACTATGGCTACACCTTC. Its translation: CASTLGQLIDYGYTF.

This chain joins TRBV7-3 and TRBJ1-1; 7 bases align to TRBD1. Germline loops: CDR1 SGHTA, CDR2 FQGTGA. This CDR3 spans 11 amino acids. Trimming at V came to 3 bases and at J to 8 bases, leaving 0 bases not matched to a gene. The CDR3 sequence is CASSLGQEAFF. The CDR3 DNA follows: TGTGCCAGCAGCTTGGGACAGGAAGCTTTCTTT.

V gene TRBV7-2 combines with J gene TRBJ2-1, with 7 bases matching TRBD2. CDR3 size: 18 residues. Germline V lookup: CDR1 SGHTA, CDR2 FQGNSA. The ends lost 1 base at V and 3 bases at J; junction bases unmatched: 12. The CDR3 nucleotides read TGTGCCAGCAGCTTAGTTAGAGGTGGCGGGAGCCTCTACAATGAGCAGTTCTTC. Amino acid sequence: CASSLVRGGGSLYNEQFF.

This clone has a single count. V usage is TRBV9 and J usage is TRBJ1-1, with D possibly being TRBD1 (5 bases). The CDR3 spans 14 residues. The germline gives CDR1 SGDLS, CDR2 YYNGEE. With 0 bases removed from V and 0 bases from J, the gap between germline ends came to 6 bases. The CDR3 nucleotides read TGTGCCAGCAGCGTAGCAGGGTTGAACACTGAAGCTTTCTTT. Amino acids: CASSVAGLNTEAFF. The variable domain in full, with the rest retrieved from reference TRBV9 and TRBJ1-1, is DSGVTQTPKHLITATGQRVTLRCSPRSGDLSVYWYQQSLDQGLQFLIQYYNGEERAKGNILERFSAQQFPDLHSELNLSSLELGDSALYFCASSVAGLNTEAFFGQGTRLTVV.

The J gene is TRBJ2-2, the V gene TRBV6-6; perhaps D is TRBD1 or TRBD2 (5 bases each). This CDR3 contains 16 residues. V was trimmed by 5 bases and J by 2 bases, leaving 15 bases between them. Germline assignment: CDR1 MNHNY and CDR2 SVGAGI (reference sequence). DNA for the CDR3: TGTGCCAGCAGTCGGGACGGGATAAGAAACACCGGGGAGCTGTTTTTT. This encodes CASSRDGIRNTGELFF.

A note on this clone: Other DNA sequences in this sample translate to the same CDR3. The chain recombines TRBV15 with TRBJ1-5; a possible D gene is TRBD1 (5 bases). CDR1 and CDR2 (germline): LNHNV, YYDKDF (reference sequence). V lost 4 bases and J lost 4, with 8 bases in between. The CDR3 runs to 13 residues. CDR3 nucleotide sequence: TGTGCCACCAGCACGGGGGGGAATCAGCCCCAGCATTTT. It is translated as CATSTGGNQPQHF.

This clone came up once. CDR3 region: CASSLTSGSLLSSYNEQFF. The CDR3 nucleotides read TGCGCCAGCAGCTTAACTAGCGGTTCCCTCCTAAGCTCCTACAATGAGCAGTTCTTC. This chain joins TRBV5-1 and TRBJ2-1, with 8 positions matching TRBD2. The J segment lost 0 bases and the V segment lost 2 bases, leaving 13 bases of the junction unmatched. This CDR3 is 19 amino acids long. Germline assignment: CDR1 SGHRS and CDR2 YFSETQ.

The gene calls are TRBV2 and TRBJ2-3; the match to TRBD1 covers 11 bases. CDR1 SNHLY and CDR2 FYNNEI come from the germline V gene. The V gene end was trimmed by 5 bases and the J gene end by 0 bases; junction bases not matched to a gene: 4. The CDR3 is 16 residues long. The CDR3 loop reads CASSPGTGGSTDTQYF. The CDR3 DNA reads as TGTGCCAGCAGTCCGGGGACAGGGGGGAGCACAGATACGCAGTATTTT.

The J gene is TRBJ2-2, the V gene TRBV7-6; 9 nucleotides match TRBD2. CDR1 is SGHVS and CDR2 is FNYEAQ in the germline V gene. The CDR3 loop spans 17 amino acids. V was clipped by 5 bases and J by 0 bases; unmatched bases: 7. The CDR3 spells CASSAGGGPSNTGELFF. The DNA for the CDR3 is TGTGCCAGCAGCGCGGGGGGGGGACCCTCGAACACCGGGGAGCTGTTTTTT.

The V gene is TRBV6-5, the J gene TRBJ1-2, with 8 bases identical to TRBD1. The germline V gene has CDR1 MNHEY and CDR2 SVGAGI. Trimming at V came to 6 bases and at J to 6 bases, leaving 6 bases not matched to a gene. There are 13 residues in the CDR3. The CDR3 spells CASRGTGQNGYTF. CDR3 bases: TGTGCCAGCAGGGGGACAGGTCAAAATGGCTACACCTTC.